Detailed here is one TCR beta chain. Its antigen is unknown. Per the germline V gene, CDR1 is SGDLS and CDR2 is YYNGEE. The CDR3 covers 16 residues. The V end was cut by 0 bases, the J end by 8 bases, with 15 bases between. This sample is part of a study of OX40 agonist ivuxolimab in advanced cancers. Points from the study as a whole: In CD8+ T cells, expanded clones were on average more numerous than in CD4+.

Assay: immunoSEQ multiplex PCR; the TCRdb copy retains only in-frame clones and omits some. The sample holds under 90,000 clones, roughly 90% seen once. J is TRBJ1-6 and V is TRBV9; no definite D call. This TCR derives from an adult with an advanced solid tumor such as melanoma, head and neck, liver or kidney cancer. Here the sequenced sample was CD4+ or CD8+ T cells sorted from blood, taken in a trial of the OX40 agonist ivuxolimab. CDR3 DNA sequence: TGTGCCAGCAGCGTAGCCCCAGGCGGGTCGGATTCACCCCTCCACTTT. Protein: CASSVAPGGSDSPLHF. Based on the CDR3 plus reference TRBV9 and TRBJ1-6, the full variable domain is DSGVTQTPKHLITATGQRVTLRCSPRSGDLSVYWYQQSLDQGLQFLIQYYNGEERAKGNILERFSAQQFPDLHSELNLSSLELGDSALYFCASSVAPGGSDSPLHFGNGTRLTVT.